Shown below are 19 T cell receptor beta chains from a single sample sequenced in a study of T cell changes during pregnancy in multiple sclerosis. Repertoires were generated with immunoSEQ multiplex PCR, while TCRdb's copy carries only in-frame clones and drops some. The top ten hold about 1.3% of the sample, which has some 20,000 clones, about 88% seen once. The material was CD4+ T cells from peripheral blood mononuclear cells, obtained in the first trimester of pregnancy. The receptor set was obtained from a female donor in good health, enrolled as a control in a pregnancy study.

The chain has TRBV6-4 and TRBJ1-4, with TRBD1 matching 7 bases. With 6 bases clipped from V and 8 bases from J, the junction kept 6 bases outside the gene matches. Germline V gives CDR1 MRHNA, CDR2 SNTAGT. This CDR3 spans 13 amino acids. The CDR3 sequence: CASRTGVREKLFF. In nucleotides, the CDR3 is TGTGCCAGCAGAACAGGGGTAAGGGAAAAACTGTTTTTT.

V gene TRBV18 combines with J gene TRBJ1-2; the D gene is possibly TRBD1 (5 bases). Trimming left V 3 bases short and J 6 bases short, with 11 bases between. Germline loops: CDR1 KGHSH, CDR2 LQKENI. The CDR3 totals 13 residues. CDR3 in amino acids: CASSPNVGDGYTF. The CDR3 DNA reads TGTGCCAGCTCACCCAATGTAGGGGATGGCTACACCTTC.

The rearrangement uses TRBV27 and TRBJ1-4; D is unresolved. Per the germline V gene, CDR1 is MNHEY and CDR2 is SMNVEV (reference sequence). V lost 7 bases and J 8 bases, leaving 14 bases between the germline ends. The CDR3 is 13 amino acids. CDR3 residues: CASTRKMGEKLFF. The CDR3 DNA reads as TGTGCCAGCACGCGCAAGATGGGCGAAAAACTGTTTTTT.

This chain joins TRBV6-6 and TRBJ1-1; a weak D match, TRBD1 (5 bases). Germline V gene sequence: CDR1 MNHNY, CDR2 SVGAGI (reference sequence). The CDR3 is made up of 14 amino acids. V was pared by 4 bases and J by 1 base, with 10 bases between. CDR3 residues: CASSSMDKNTEAFF. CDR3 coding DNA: TGTGCCAGCAGTTCTATGGACAAGAACACTGAAGCTTTCTTT.

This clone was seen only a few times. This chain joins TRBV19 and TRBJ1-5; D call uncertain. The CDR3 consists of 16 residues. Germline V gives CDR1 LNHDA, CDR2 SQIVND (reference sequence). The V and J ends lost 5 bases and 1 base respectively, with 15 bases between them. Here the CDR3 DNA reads TGTGCCAGTAGTCCCCCCAGCGCGGGGAGCAATCAGCCCCAGCATTTT. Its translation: CASSPPSAGSNQPQHF.

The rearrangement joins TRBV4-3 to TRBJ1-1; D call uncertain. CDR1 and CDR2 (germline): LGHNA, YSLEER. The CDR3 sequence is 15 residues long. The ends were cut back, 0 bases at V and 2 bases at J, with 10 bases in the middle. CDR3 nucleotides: TGCGCCAGCAGCCAAGATACCTCGCGAAACACTGAAGCTTTCTTT. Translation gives CASSQDTSRNTEAFF.

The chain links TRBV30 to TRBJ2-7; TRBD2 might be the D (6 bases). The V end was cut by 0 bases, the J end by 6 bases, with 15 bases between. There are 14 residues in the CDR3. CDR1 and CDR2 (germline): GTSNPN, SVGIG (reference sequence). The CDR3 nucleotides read TGTGCCTGGAGTGTAGTTGGAGGGTCTGGCGAGCAGTACTTC. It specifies CAWSVVGGSGEQYF.

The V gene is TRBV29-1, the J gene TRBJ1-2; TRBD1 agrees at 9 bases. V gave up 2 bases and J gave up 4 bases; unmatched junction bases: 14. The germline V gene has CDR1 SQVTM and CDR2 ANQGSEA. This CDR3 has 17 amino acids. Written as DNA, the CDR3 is TGCAGCGTTGAACAAACCAGTGGGGGACAGGGAAGCTATGGCTACACCTTC. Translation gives CSVEQTSGGQGSYGYTF.

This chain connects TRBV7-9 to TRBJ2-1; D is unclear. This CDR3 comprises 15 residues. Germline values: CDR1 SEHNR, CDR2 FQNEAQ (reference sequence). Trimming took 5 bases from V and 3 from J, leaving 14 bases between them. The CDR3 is CASSPGSGDYNEQFF. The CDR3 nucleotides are TGTGCCAGCAGCCCCGGATCCGGAGACTACAATGAGCAGTTCTTC.

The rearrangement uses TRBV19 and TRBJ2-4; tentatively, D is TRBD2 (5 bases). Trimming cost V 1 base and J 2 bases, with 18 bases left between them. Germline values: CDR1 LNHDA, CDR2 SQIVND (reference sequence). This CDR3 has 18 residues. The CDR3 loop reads CASSIAGEGIPTKNIQYF. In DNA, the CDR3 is TGTGCCAGTAGTATAGCTGGTGAGGGAATTCCGACCAAAAACATTCAGTACTTC.

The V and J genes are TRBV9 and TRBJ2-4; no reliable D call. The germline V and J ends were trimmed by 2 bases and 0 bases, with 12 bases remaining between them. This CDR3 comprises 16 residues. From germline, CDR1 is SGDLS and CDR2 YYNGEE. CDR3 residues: CASSVDSSLAKNIQYF. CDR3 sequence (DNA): TGTGCCAGCAGCGTCGATAGTAGCCTAGCCAAAAACATTCAGTACTTC.

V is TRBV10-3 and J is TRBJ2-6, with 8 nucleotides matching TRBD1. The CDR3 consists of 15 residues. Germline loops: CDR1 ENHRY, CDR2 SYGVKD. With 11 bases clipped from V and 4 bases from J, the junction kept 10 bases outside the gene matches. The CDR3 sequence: CAGSQGVAGANVLTF. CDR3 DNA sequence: TGTGCCGGATCACAGGGGGTCGCCGGGGCCAACGTCCTGACTTTC.

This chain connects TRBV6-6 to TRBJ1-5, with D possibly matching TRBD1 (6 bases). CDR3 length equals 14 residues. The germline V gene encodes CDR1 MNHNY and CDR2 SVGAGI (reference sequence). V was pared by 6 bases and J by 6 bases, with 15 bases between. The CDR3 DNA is TGTGCCAGCAGCTTACAGGGTTTCGGTCAGCCCCAGCATTTT. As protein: CASSLQGFGQPQHF.

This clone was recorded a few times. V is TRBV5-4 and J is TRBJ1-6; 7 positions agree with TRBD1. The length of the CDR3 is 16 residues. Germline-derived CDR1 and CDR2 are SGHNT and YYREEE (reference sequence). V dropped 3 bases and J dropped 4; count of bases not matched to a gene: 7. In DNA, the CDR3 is TGTGCCAGCAGCTCGCGTAGGACAGGATATAATTCACCCCTCCACTTT. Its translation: CASSSRRTGYNSPLHF.

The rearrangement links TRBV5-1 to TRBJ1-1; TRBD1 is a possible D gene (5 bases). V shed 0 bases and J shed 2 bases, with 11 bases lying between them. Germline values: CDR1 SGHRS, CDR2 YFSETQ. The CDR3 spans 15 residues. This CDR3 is CASSLEQGGNTEAFF. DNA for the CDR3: TGCGCCAGCAGCTTGGAGCAGGGAGGCAACACTGAAGCTTTCTTT.

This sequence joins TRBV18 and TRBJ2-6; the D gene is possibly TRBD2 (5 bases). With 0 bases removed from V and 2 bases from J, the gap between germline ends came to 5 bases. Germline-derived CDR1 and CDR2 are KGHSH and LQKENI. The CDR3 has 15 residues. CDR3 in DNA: TGTGCCAGCTCACCACCGAGGGCTGGGGCCAACGTCCTGACTTTC. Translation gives CASSPPRAGANVLTF.

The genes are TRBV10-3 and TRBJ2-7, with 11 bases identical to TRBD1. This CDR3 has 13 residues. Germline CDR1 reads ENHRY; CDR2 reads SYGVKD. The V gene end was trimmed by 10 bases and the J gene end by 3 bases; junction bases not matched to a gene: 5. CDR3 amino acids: CATRTGGRYEQYF. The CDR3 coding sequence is TGTGCCACTAGGACAGGGGGCCGCTACGAGCAGTACTTC.

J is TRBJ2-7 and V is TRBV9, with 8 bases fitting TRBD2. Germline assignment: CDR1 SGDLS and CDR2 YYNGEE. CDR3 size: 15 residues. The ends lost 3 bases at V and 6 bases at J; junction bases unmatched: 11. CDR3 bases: TGTGCCAGCAGCGGCCACCCCGGGGGGGGCGCCGAGCAGTACTTC. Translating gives CASSGHPGGGAEQYF.

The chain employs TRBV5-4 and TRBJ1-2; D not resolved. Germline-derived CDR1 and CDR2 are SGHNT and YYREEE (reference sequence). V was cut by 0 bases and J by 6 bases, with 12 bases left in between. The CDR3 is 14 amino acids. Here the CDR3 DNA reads TGTGCCAGCAGCTTGGAGGCAGGCGGGCATGGCTACACCTTC. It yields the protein CASSLEAGGHGYTF. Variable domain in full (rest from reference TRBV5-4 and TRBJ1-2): ETGVTQSPTHLIKTRGQQVTLRCSSQSGHNTVSWYQQALGQGPQFIFQYYREEENGRGNFPPRFSGLQFPNYSSELNVNALELDDSALYLCASSLEAGGHGYTFGSGTRLTVV.